The 10 T cell receptor beta chains presented below share a single source sample, sequenced in a study of chemoradiotherapy in HPV16-positive cancers. TCRdb's table, derived via immunoSEQ multiplex PCR, lists solely in-frame clones and lacks some. The data show 25,000 to 40,000 clones, with around 88% seen just once and 4.5% to 6% held by the top ten. The sample in question was blood, obtained from a patient who underwent chemoradiotherapy. The receptors shown here come from a human donor with HPV-associated anogenital cancer.

In its sample, this clone was seen once. The rearrangement joins TRBV19 to TRBJ1-5; D gene unclear. This CDR3 contains 15 residues. V lost 5 bases to trimming and J lost 2 bases, with 13 bases between them. Germline V gene data show CDR1 as LNHDA and CDR2 as SQIVND (reference sequence). The CDR3 DNA sequence: TGTGCCAGTAGTCGTCAATCGGCGGGCAATCAGCCCCAGCATTTT. This gives the protein CASSRQSAGNQPQHF.

CDR3 region: CASSGGTSGHNEQFF. CDR3 nucleotide sequence: TGTGCCAGCAGTGGCGGGACTAGCGGACACAATGAGCAGTTCTTC. The chain uses TRBV6-1 and TRBJ2-1; 11 positions match TRBD2. CDR1 and CDR2 (germline): MNHNS, SASEGT. Germline trimming cut 4 bases from V and 5 bases from J; bases unmatched to any gene: 4. The CDR3 sequence is 15 residues long.

The chain joins TRBV5-1 to TRBJ2-3; maybe TRBD1 (6 bases). The V gene lost 4 bases and the J gene lost 3 bases, with 15 bases spanning the gap. This CDR3 has 15 amino acids. Germline V lookup: CDR1 SGHRS, CDR2 YFSETQ. The CDR3 region is CASSLRGIGTDTQYF. DNA for the CDR3: TGCGCCAGCAGCCTCAGGGGAATTGGGACAGATACGCAGTATTTT.

This chain joins TRBV15 and TRBJ2-1; D ambiguous. This CDR3 has 11 amino acids. The V end lost 0 bases, the J end lost 8 bases, and 2 bases lay between the germline ends. Germline CDR1 LNHNV, CDR2 YYDKDF (reference sequence). Here the CDR3 reads CATSREDEQFF. In DNA form, the CDR3 reads TGTGCCACCAGCAGAGAGGATGAGCAGTTCTTC.

V is TRBV11-2 and J is TRBJ2-5, with TRBD2 matching 12 bases. The CDR3 length is 16 residues. Germline-derived CDR1 and CDR2 are SGHAT and FQNNGV. V lost 2 bases and J lost 4; bases outside the gene matches: 5. CDR3 loop: CASSLSSGGAGETQYF. Here the CDR3 DNA reads TGTGCCAGCAGCTTATCTAGCGGGGGGGCTGGAGAGACCCAGTACTTC.

This rearrangement joins TRBV5-6 to TRBJ1-6, with D unclear. V lost 2 bases to trimming and J lost 6 bases, with 3 bases between them. Germline CDR1 SGHDT, CDR2 YYEEEE. CDR3 length equals 12 residues. The CDR3 DNA sequence: TGTGCCAGCAGCTTCAGTAATTCACCCCTCCACTTT. It specifies CASSFSNSPLHF. Full variable domain (missing parts from reference TRBV5-6 and TRBJ1-6): DAGVTQSPTHLIKTRGQQVTLRCSPKSGHDTVSWYQQALGQGPQFIFQYYEEEERQRGNFPDRFSGHQFPNYSSELNVNALLLGDSALYLCASSFSNSPLHFGNGTRLTVT.

Note on this clone: Because the CDR3's place on the DNA is in doubt, the DNA is left out and the CDR3 is given as listed by TCRdb. The chain links TRBV10-2 to TRBJ1-2; no DNA check was done on the table's D call, TRBD1. The CDR3 numbers 15 amino acids, ends counted. Per the germline V gene, CDR1 is WSHSY and CDR2 is SAAADI. Here the CDR3 reads CASSFGQGAGYGYTF.

The rearrangement links TRBV6-5 to TRBJ1-6, with D possibly TRBD1 on 6 matching bases. The ends were cut back, 0 bases at V and 9 bases at J, with 15 bases in the middle. CDR3 length equals 16 residues. CDR1 and CDR2 (germline): MNHEY, SVGAGI. CDR3 bases: TGTGCCAGCAGTTACTCCAGGGGAGGGATCGGTTCACCCCTCCACTTT. Protein sequence: CASSYSRGGIGSPLHF.

The chain recombines TRBV5-6 with TRBJ2-4; 10 bases map to TRBD1. V shed 1 base and J 6 bases; nucleotides not matched to a gene: 1. Germline V CDR1 and CDR2: SGHDT, YYEEEE. This CDR3 is 14 amino acids long. CDR3 sequence reads: CASSLRTGGNIQYF. CDR3 coding DNA: TGTGCCAGCAGCTTGAGGACAGGGGGAAACATTCAGTACTTC.

This chain links TRBV15 with TRBJ1-5; D is unresolved. The CDR3 contains 12 residues. The V gene's germline CDR1 is LNHNV and CDR2 YYDKDF (reference sequence). Trimming removed 1 base from V and 4 bases from J, with 2 bases in between. This CDR3 is CATSRANQPQHF. CDR3 sequence (DNA): TGTGCCACCAGCAGAGCTAATCAGCCCCAGCATTTT.